This T cell receptor beta chain was captured by sequencing in a study of blood T cell repertoires in COVID-19. Overall study: Material from acute and convalescent COVID-19 was sourced from the United States, Italy and Spain.

The data were produced by immunoSEQ multiplex PCR, yet TCRdb's version contains in-frame clones alone and is incomplete. Of some 400,000 clones listed, 70% to 90% were seen once; the top ten hold around 3%. Germline V gene data show CDR1 as SEHNR and CDR2 as FQNEAQ (reference sequence). The CDR3 length is 13 residues. V lost 8 bases, J lost 5 bases, and 15 bases lay in between. Sequencing input: peripheral blood. The receptor comes from a human donor in a cohort sampled during active COVID-19. The rearrangement links TRBV7-9 to TRBJ2-5; D perhaps matches TRBD2 (7 bases). This chain's CDR3 is CASLRGLGETQYF. CDR3 in DNA: TGTGCCAGCCTGCGGGGGCTAGGGGAGACCCAGTACTTC. Based on the CDR3 plus reference TRBV7-9 and TRBJ2-5, the full variable domain is DTGVSQNPRHKITKRGQNVTFRCDPISEHNRLYWYRQTLGQGPEFLTYFQNEAQLEKSRLLSDRFSAERPKGSFSTLEIQRTEQGDSAMYLCASLRGLGETQYFGPGTRLLVL.